The present entry profiles one T cell receptor (beta chain) with its context. What it binds is not known. This sample was taken from a study of CD8 T cells in ankylosing spondylitis. 5'-RACE, quantitative and with molecular barcodes, yielded the TCR beta libraries. In TCRdb, the 5' RACE reads were re-called with MiXCR into one record per CDR3 protein. Altogether some 800,000 distinct CDR3 sequences are present, about 12% being singletons, with the ten largest covering around 0.51%. Germline V gene data show CDR1 as MNHEY and CDR2 as SMNVEV (reference sequence). The V end lost 5 bases, the J end lost 0 bases, and 17 bases lay between the germline ends. This CDR3 region has 18 residues. Study-wide results and caveats: Disease-linked clones, CD8+, were relatively rare in peripheral blood. In ankylosing spondylitis blood, a motif of about eight highly homologous TCR beta variants appeared characteristic.

The chain uses TRBV27 and TRBJ1-6; D may be TRBD1 (5 bases). Sequencing was carried out using blood, either unsorted or a sorted T cell fraction (not recorded which). This receptor was obtained from a male donor with ankylosing spondylitis. This chain's CDR3 is CASSPKTVLSSYNSPLHF. The CDR3 DNA reads TGTGCCAGCAGTCCTAAGACAGTTTTGAGCTCCTATAATTCACCCCTCCACTTT.